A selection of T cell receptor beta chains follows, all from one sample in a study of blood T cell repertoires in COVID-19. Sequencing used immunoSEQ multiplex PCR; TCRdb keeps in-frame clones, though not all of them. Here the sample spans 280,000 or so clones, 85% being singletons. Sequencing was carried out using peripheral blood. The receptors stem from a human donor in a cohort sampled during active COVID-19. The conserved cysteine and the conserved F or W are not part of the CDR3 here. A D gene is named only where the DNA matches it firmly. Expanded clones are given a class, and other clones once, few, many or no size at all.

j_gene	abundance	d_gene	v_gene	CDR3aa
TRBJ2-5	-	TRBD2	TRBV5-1	ASSPSGKRETQY
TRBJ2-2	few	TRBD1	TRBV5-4	ASSSGGARPNTGELF
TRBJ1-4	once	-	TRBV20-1	SARRGEKLF
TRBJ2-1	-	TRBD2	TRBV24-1	ATSDLRAGVSEQF
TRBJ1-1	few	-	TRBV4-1	ASSHPGVNTEAF
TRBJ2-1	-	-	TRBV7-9	ASSSMGRGSSYNEQF
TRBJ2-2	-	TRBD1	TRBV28	ATNLSGTGGELF
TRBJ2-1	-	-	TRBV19	ASKEGGFYNEQF
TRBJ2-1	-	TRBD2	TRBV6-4	ASSEVSGRAEQF
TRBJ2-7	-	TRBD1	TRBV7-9	ASSAWTGLGRYEQY
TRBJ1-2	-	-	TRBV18	ASSPLSPSESYT